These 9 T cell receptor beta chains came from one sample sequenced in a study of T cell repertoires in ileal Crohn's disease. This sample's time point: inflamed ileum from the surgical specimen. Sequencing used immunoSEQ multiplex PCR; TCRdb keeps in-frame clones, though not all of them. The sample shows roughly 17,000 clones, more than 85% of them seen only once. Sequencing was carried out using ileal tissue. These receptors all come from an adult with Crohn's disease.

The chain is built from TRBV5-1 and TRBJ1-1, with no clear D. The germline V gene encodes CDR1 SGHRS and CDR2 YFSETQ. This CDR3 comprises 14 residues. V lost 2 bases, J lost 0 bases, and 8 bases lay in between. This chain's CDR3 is CASSLDGLNTEAFF. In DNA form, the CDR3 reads TGCGCCAGCAGCTTAGACGGCTTGAACACTGAAGCTTTCTTT. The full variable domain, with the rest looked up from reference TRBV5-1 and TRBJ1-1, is KAGVTQTPRYLIKTRGQQVTLSCSPISGHRSVSWYQQTPGQGLQFLFEYFSETQRNKGNFPGRFSGRQFSNSRSEMNVSTLELGDSALYLCASSLDGLNTEAFFGQGTRLTVV.

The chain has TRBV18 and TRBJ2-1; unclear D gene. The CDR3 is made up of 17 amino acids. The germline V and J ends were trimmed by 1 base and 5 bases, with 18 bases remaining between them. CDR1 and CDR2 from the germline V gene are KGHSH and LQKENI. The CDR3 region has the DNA TGTGCCAGCTCACCACAGGGCCTAGTATGGTCCGACAATGAGCAGTTCTTC. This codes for CASSPQGLVWSDNEQFF.

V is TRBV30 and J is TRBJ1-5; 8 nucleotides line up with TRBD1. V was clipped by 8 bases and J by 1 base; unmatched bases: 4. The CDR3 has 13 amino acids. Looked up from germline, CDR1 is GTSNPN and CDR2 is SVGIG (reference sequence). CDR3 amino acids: CAGAGGSNQPQHF. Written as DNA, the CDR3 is TGTGCCGGGGCAGGGGGCAGCAATCAGCCCCAGCATTTT.

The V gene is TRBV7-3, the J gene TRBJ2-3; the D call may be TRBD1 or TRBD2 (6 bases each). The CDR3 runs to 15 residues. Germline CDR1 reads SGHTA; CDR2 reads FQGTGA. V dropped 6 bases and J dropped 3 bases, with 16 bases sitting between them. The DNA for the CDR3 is TGTGCCAGCAGGCAAATAGGGGGGCCGACAGATACGCAGTATTTT. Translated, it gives CASRQIGGPTDTQYF.

CDR3 DNA sequence: TGTGCCAGCAGCCAAGAAGGTAGCGCCCGCACAGATACGCAGTATTTT. It encodes CASSQEGSARTDTQYF. The rearrangement joins TRBV4-2 to TRBJ2-3, with D tentatively TRBD2 (5 bases). There are 16 residues in the CDR3. Trimming took 0 bases from V and 1 from J, leaving 11 bases between them. Germline loops: CDR1 LGHNA, CDR2 YNFKEQ.

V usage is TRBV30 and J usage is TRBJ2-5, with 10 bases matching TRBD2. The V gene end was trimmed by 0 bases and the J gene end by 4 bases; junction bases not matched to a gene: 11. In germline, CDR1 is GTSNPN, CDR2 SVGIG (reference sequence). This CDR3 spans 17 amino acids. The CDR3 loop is CAWSVLLAGSGGETQYF. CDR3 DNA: TGTGCCTGGAGTGTCTTACTAGCGGGGTCGGGTGGAGAGACCCAGTACTTC.

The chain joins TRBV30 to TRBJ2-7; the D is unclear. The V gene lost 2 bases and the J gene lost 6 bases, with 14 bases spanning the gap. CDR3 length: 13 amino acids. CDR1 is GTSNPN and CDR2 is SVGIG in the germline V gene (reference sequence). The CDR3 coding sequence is TGTGCCTGGAGTAACGAGATACCGAGCGAGCAGTACTTC. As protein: CAWSNEIPSEQYF.

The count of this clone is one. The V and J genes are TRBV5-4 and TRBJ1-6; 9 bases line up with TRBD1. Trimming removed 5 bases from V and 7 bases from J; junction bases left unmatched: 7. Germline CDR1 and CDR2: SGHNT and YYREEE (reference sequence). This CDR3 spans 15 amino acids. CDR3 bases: TGTGCCAGCAGACGCGGACAGGGGATGAATTCACCCCTCCACTTT. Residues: CASRRGQGMNSPLHF.

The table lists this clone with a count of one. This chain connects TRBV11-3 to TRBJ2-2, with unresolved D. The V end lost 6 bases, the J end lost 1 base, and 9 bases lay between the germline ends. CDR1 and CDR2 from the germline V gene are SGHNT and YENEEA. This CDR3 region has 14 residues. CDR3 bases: TGTGCCAGCAGTCGAGGACGGAACACCGGGGAGCTGTTTTTT. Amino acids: CASSRGRNTGELFF.